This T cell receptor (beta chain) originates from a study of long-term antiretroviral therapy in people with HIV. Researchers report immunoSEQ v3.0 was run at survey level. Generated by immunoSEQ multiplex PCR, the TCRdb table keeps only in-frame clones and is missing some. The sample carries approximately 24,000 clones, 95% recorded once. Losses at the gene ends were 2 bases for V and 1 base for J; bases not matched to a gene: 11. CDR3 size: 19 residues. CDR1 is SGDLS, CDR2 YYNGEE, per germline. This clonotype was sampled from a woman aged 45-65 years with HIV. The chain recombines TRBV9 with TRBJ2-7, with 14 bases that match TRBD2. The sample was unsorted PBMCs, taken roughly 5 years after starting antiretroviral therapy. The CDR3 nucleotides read TGTGCCAGCAGCGTCGGGGGGGGGACTAGCGGGAGTCTGTCCTACGAGCAGTACTTC. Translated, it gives CASSVGGGTSGSLSYEQYF.